A selection of T cell receptor beta chains follows, all from one sample in a study of blood T cell repertoires in COVID-19. The protocol was immunoSEQ multiplex PCR, while the TCRdb copy is restricted to in-frame clones and leaves out a portion. Here the sample spans approximately 200,000 clones, approximately 90% being singletons. Sample: peripheral blood. Every receptor here comes from a woman aged 25 to 39 with acute or convalescent COVID-19. Both conserved end residues are trimmed from each CDR3.

j_gene: TRBJ1-2; v_gene: TRBV21-1; CDR3aa: ASSRIKRDRGPNSYGYT
j_gene: TRBJ2-4; v_gene: TRBV10-3; CDR3aa: AIWTGVPKNIQY
j_gene: TRBJ1-5; v_gene: TRBV28; CDR3aa: ASRDIGGGFQPQH
j_gene: TRBJ2-1; v_gene: TRBV15; CDR3aa: ATSREPGQGRGVAGVNEQF
j_gene: TRBJ1-2; v_gene: TRBV5-8; CDR3aa: ASSPWTAINYGYT
j_gene: TRBJ2-7; v_gene: TRBV28; CDR3aa: ASSRRQGYRQY
j_gene: TRBJ1-1; v_gene: TRBV18; CDR3aa: ASSGSGPNTEAF
j_gene: TRBJ2-5; v_gene: TRBV4-1; CDR3aa: ASSLRVAGGPQIETQY
j_gene: TRBJ1-3; v_gene: TRBV29-1; CDR3aa: SVLRSGARNTIY
j_gene: TRBJ1-5; v_gene: TRBV18; CDR3aa: ASSPYGGFDQPQH
j_gene: TRBJ1-5; v_gene: TRBV24-1; CDR3aa: ATSDRQGGQPQH
j_gene: TRBJ1-2; v_gene: TRBV9; CDR3aa: ASSATGQGGHGYT
j_gene: TRBJ2-1; v_gene: TRBV24-1; CDR3aa: ATSSLQATNHNEQF
j_gene: TRBJ2-7; v_gene: TRBV2; CDR3aa: ASSLGTSGRSEQY
j_gene: TRBJ2-1; v_gene: TRBV7-9; CDR3aa: ASSPSGSSYNEQF
j_gene: TRBJ2-2; v_gene: TRBV5-1; CDR3aa: ASKLGPNTGELF
j_gene: TRBJ1-2; v_gene: TRBV30; CDR3aa: AQGAGGSGYT
j_gene: TRBJ2-1; v_gene: TRBV28; CDR3aa: ASTTTRREQF
j_gene: TRBJ2-1; v_gene: TRBV15; CDR3aa: ATREGGNEQF
j_gene: TRBJ2-1; v_gene: TRBV24-1; CDR3aa: ATSDYSGSTYNEQF
j_gene: TRBJ2-3; v_gene: TRBV11-3; CDR3aa: ASSPPVGAGGFTDTQY
j_gene: TRBJ2-5; v_gene: TRBV5-6; CDR3aa: ASQSGLTIQETQY
j_gene: TRBJ2-1; v_gene: TRBV28; CDR3aa: ASSLLGNEQF
j_gene: TRBJ1-1; v_gene: TRBV14; CDR3aa: ASSQDEERMQGIGYTEAF
j_gene: TRBJ2-7; v_gene: TRBV20-1; CDR3aa: SAAQNYEQY
j_gene: TRBJ2-1; v_gene: TRBV9; CDR3aa: ASSAAGRWF
j_gene: TRBJ2-5; v_gene: TRBV11-3; CDR3aa: ASSPGRGSGASGETQY
j_gene: TRBJ1-1; v_gene: TRBV6-2/TRBV6-3; CDR3aa: ASSYVAEAF
j_gene: TRBJ2-1; v_gene: TRBV28; CDR3aa: ASSLWTSGSNEQF
j_gene: TRBJ2-7; v_gene: TRBV12-3/TRBV12-4; CDR3aa: ASGRSEKQY
j_gene: TRBJ1-2; v_gene: TRBV19; CDR3aa: ASTGVTRGYT
j_gene: TRBJ2-2; v_gene: TRBV3-1/TRBV3-2; CDR3aa: ASSLTGGRRGTGELF
j_gene: TRBJ2-6; v_gene: TRBV7-9; CDR3aa: ASSFGEVSGANVLT
j_gene: TRBJ1-4; v_gene: TRBV28; CDR3aa: ASSSPGQGEKLF